A selection of T cell receptor beta chains follows, all from one sample in a study of spatial heterogeneity in lung cancer. TCRdb independently ran MiXCR on the 5' RACE reads; one entry per CDR3 protein. The sample yields about 94,000 distinct CDR3 sequences, 15% to 20% seen once. Sequenced here: PBMCs, sampled at follow-up. These receptors were obtained from a male donor with early-stage non-small cell lung cancer. The CDR3 runs from the conserved cysteine through the conserved F or W. D genes are given only for firm matches. Only some rows state a clone size, as once, few, many or a class for expanded clones.

d_gene: -
len: 13
j_gene: TRBJ2-7
abundance: -
v_gene: TRBV20-1
CDR3nt: TGCAGTGCTAGCGCCCTGAGGGGGAACGAGCAGTACTTC
CDR3aa: CSASALRGNEQYF

d_gene: -
len: 11
j_gene: TRBJ1-6
abundance: many
v_gene: TRBV12-3/TRBV12-4
CDR3nt: TGTGCCAGCAGTTTGGCAACGGGCCTCCACTTT
CDR3aa: CASSLATGLHF

d_gene: TRBD2
len: 18
j_gene: TRBJ2-1
abundance: -
v_gene: TRBV12-3/TRBV12-4
CDR3nt: TGTGCCAGCAGTCTGGGCTCTAGCGGCGACAACTCCTACAATGAGCAGTTCTTC
CDR3aa: CASSLGSSGDNSYNEQFF

d_gene: -
len: 12
j_gene: TRBJ2-7
abundance: -
v_gene: TRBV2
CDR3nt: TGTGCCAGCATGGACTGGCGAGACGAGCAGTACTTC
CDR3aa: CASMDWRDEQYF

d_gene: -
len: 13
j_gene: TRBJ1-2
abundance: -
v_gene: TRBV29-1
CDR3nt: TGCAGCGGGGCCAGTGGGGCCAACTATGGCTACACCTTC
CDR3aa: CSGASGANYGYTF

d_gene: -
len: 12
j_gene: TRBJ2-5
abundance: -
v_gene: TRBV19
CDR3nt: TGTGCCAGTAGTATAGATTGGGAGACCCAGTACTTC
CDR3aa: CASSIDWETQYF

d_gene: -
len: 16
j_gene: TRBJ2-1
abundance: few
v_gene: TRBV20-1
CDR3nt: TGCAGTGCTGTAAACCCCGGGACACGAAGCCCCAATGAGCAGTTCTTC
CDR3aa: CSAVNPGTRSPNEQFF

d_gene: TRBD2
len: 14
j_gene: TRBJ2-3
abundance: -
v_gene: TRBV10-3
CDR3nt: TGTGCCATCAGTCGGACTAGCGGGACAGATACGCAGTATTTT
CDR3aa: CAISRTSGTDTQYF

d_gene: -
len: 14
j_gene: TRBJ1-1
abundance: few
v_gene: TRBV20-1
CDR3nt: TGCAGTGCTAGAGATGCGCAGGGCGGAAAAGAAGCTTTCTTT
CDR3aa: CSARDAQGGKEAFF

d_gene: -
len: 13
j_gene: TRBJ2-1
abundance: -
v_gene: TRBV12-3/TRBV12-4
CDR3nt: TGTGCCAGCAGTCCCAAATCTTACAATGAGCAGTTCTTC
CDR3aa: CASSPKSYNEQFF

d_gene: -
len: 14
j_gene: TRBJ1-1
abundance: -
v_gene: TRBV6-2/TRBV6-3
CDR3nt: TGTGCCAGCAGCCACAAAGAGGGGAACACTGAAGCTTTCTTT
CDR3aa: CASSHKEGNTEAFF

d_gene: TRBD1
len: 13
j_gene: TRBJ2-7
abundance: few
v_gene: TRBV7-2
CDR3nt: TGTGCCAGCAGCTCCAACAGGGGGTACGAGCAGTACTTC
CDR3aa: CASSSNRGYEQYF

d_gene: TRBD2
len: 15
j_gene: TRBJ2-7
abundance: -
v_gene: TRBV11-1
CDR3nt: TGTGCCAGCAGCTTAGTGGTCGGGAGGGCCTACGAGCAGTACTTC
CDR3aa: CASSLVVGRAYEQYF

d_gene: -
len: 12
j_gene: TRBJ2-2
abundance: few
v_gene: TRBV12-3/TRBV12-4
CDR3nt: TGTGCCAGCAGGATAGAGACCGGGGAGCTGTTTTTT
CDR3aa: CASRIETGELFF

d_gene: -
len: 14
j_gene: TRBJ1-2
abundance: -
v_gene: TRBV2
CDR3nt: TGTGCCAGCAGCTCGGGACGGATTAACTATGGCTACACCTTC
CDR3aa: CASSSGRINYGYTF

d_gene: -
len: 14
j_gene: TRBJ2-7
abundance: few
v_gene: TRBV4-1
CDR3nt: TGCGCCAGCAGCCAAGACTACAGCAATAACGAGCAGTACTTC
CDR3aa: CASSQDYSNNEQYF

d_gene: -
len: 16
j_gene: TRBJ1-2
abundance: few
v_gene: TRBV4-1
CDR3nt: TGCGCCAGCAGCCAGGAGGGCACAGGGAGCGTGTATGGCTACACCTTC
CDR3aa: CASSQEGTGSVYGYTF

d_gene: -
len: 15
j_gene: TRBJ2-3
abundance: few
v_gene: TRBV9
CDR3nt: TGTGCCAGCAGCGTAGATCCAGGGCGTACAGATACGCAGTATTTT
CDR3aa: CASSVDPGRTDTQYF